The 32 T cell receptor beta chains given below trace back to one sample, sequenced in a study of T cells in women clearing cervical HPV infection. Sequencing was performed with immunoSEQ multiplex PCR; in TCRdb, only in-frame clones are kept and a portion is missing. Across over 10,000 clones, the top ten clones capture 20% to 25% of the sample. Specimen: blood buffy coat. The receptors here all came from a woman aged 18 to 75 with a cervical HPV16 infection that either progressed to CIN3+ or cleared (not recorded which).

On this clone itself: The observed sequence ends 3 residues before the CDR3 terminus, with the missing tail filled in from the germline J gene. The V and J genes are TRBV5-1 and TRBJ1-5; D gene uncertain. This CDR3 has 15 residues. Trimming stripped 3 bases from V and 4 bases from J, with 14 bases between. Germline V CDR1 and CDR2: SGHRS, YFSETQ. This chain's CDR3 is CASSSALGRNQPQHF. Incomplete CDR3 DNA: TGCGCCAGCAGCTCGGCCCTTGGCAGGAATCAGCCC.

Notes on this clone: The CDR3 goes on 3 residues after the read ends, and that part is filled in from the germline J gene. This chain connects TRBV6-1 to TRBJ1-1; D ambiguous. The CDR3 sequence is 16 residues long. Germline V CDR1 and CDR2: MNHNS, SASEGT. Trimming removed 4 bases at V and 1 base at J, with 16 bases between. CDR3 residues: CASSGASVWSNTEAFF. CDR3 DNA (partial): TGTGCCAGCAGTGGAGCGTCGGTATGGTCGAACACTGAA.

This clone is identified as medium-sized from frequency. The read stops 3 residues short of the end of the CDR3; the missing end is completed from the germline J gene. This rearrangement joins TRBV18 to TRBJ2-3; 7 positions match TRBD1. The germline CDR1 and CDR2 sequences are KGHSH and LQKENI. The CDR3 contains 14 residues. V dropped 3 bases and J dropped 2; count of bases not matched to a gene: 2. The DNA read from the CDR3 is TGTGCCAGCTCACCGGGACAGTACACAGATACG. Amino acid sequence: CASSPGQYTDT. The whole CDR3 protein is CASSPGQYTDTQYF.

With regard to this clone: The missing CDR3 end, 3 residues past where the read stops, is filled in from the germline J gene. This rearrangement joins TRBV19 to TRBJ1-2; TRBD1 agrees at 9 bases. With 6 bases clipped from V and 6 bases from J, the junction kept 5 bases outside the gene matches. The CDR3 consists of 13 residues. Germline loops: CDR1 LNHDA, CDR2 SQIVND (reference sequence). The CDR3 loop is CASRDRGSDGYTF. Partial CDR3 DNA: TGTGCCAGTAGGGACAGGGGCTCGGATGGC. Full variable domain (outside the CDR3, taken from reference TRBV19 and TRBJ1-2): DGGITQSPKYLFRKEGQNVTLSCEQNLNHDAMYWYRQDPGQGLRLIYYSQIVNDFQKGDIAEGYSVSREKKESFPLTVTSAQKNPTAFYLCASRDRGSDGYTFGSGTRLTVV.

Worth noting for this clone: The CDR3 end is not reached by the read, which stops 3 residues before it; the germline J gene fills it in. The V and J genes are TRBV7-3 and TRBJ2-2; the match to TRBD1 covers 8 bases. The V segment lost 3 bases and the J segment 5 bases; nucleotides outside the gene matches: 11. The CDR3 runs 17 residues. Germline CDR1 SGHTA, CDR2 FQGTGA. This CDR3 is CASSFPGGNSGTGELFF. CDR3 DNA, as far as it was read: TGTGCCAGCAGCTTTCCAGGGGGCAATTCGGGAACCGGGGAG. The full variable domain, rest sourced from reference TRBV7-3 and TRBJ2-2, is GAGVSQTPSNKVTEKGKYVELRCDPISGHTALYWYRQSLGQGPEFLIYFQGTGAADDSGLPNDRFFAVRPEGSVSTLKIQRTERGDSAVYLCASSFPGGNSGTGELFFGEGSRLTVL.

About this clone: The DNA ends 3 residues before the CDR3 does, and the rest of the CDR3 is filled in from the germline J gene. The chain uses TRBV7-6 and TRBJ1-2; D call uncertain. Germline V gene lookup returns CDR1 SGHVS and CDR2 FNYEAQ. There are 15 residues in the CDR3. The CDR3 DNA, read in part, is TGTGCCAGCAGCTTAGGACTAGCGGACTACAATGAC. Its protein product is CASSLGLADYND. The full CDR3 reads CASSLGLADYNDYTF.

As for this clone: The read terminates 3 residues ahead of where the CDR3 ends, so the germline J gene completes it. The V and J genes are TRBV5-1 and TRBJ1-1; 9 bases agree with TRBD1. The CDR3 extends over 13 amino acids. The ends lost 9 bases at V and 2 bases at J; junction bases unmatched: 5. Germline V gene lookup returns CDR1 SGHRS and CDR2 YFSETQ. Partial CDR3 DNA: TGCGCCACCAGACAGGGGGGAAACACTGAA. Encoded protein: CATRQGGNTE. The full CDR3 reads CATRQGGNTEAFF.

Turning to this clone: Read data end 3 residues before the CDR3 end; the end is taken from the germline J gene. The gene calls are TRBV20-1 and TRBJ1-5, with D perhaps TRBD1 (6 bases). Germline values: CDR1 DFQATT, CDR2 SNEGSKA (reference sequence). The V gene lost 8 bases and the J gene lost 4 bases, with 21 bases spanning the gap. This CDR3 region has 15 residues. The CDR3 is CSSPEGGLDNQPQHF. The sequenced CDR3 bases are TGCAGTTCCCCGGAGGGGGGGCTCGATAATCAGCCC.

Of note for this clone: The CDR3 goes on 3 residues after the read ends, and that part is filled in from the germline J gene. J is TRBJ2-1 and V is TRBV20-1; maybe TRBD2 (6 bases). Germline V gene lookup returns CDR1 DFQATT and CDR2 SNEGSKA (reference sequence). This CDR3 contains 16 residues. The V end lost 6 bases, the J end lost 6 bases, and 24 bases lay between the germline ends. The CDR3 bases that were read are TGCAGTGCCCCCGGTGCCCCAGCGGGTCATTTCAATGAG. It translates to CSAPGAPAGHFNE. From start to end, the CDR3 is CSAPGAPAGHFNEQFF.

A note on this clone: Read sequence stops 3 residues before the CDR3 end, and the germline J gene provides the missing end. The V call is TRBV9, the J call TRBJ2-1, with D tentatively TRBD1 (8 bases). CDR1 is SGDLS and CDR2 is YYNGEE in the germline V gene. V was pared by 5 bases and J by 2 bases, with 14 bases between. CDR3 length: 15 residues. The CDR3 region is CASSGQGGTYNEQFF. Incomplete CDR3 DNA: TGTGCCAGCAGTGGACAGGGAGGGACCTACAATGAG.

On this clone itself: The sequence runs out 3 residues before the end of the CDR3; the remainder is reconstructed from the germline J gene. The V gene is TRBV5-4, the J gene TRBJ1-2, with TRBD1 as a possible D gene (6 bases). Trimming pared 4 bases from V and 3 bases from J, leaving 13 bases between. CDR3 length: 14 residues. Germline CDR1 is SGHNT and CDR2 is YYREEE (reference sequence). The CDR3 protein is CASSRGGGDYGYTF. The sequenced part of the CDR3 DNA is TGTGCCAGCAGCCGGGGAGGGGGGGACTATGGC.

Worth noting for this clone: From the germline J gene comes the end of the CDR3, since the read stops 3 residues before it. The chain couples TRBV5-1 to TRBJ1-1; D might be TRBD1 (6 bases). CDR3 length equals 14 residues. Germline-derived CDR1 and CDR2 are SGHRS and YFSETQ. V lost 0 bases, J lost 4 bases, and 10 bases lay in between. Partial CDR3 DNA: TGCGCCAGCAGCTTGGGGGGGGGCGGCACTGAA. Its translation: CASSLGGGGTE. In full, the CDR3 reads CASSLGGGGTEAFF.

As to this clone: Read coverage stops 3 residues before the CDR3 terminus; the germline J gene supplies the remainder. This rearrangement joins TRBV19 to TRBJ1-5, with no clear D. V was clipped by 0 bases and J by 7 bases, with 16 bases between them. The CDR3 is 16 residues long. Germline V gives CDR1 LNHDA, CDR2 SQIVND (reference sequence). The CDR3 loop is CASSIDLAGSNQPQHF. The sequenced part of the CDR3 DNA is TGTGCCAGTAGTATAGATCTCGCCGGGTCGAACCAGCCC.

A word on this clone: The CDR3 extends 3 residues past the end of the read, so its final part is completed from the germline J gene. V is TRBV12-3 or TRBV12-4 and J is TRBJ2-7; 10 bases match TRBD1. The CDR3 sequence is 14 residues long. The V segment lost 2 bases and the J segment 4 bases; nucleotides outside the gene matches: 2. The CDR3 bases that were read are TGTGCCAGCAGTTTAAGACAGGGGGCTTACGAG. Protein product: CASSLRQGAYE. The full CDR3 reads CASSLRQGAYEQYF.

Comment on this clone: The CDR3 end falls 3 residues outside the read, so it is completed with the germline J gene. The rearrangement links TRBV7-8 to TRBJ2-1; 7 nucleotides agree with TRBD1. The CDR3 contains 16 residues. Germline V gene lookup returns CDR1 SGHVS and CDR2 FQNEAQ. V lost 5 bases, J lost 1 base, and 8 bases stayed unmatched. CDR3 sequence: CASSRQGLGSYNEQFF. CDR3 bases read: TGTGCCAGCAGCAGACAGGGTTTAGGGTCCTACAATGAG.

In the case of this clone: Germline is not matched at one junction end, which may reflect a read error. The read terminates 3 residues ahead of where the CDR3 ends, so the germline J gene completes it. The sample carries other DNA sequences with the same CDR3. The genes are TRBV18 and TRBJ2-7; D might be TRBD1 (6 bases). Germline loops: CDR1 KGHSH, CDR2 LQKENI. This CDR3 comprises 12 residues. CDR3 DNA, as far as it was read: TGTGCCAGCTCCCCACCAGGGGCCGAG. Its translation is CASSPPGAE. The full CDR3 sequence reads CASSPPGAEQYF.

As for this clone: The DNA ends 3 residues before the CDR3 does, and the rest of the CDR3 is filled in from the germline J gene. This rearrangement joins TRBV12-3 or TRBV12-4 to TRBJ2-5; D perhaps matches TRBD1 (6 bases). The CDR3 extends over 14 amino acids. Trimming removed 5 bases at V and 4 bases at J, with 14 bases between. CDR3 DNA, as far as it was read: TGTGCCAGCAGTGTAAGACAGGTCGGAGAGACC. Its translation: CASSVRQVGET. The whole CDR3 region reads CASSVRQVGETQYF.

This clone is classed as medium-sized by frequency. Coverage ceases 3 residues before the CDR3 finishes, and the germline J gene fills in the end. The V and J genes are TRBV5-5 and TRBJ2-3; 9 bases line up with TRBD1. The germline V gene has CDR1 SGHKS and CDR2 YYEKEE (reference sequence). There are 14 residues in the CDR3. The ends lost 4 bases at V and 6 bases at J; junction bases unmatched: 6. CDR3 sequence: CASSLRTGDDTQYF. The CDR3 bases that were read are TGTGCCAGCAGCCTAAGGACAGGGGACGATACG.

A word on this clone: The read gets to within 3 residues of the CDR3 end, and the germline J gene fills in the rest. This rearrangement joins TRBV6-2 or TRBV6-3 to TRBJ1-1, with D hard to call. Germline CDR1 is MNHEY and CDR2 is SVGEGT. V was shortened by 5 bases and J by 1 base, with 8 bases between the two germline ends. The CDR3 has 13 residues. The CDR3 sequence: CASSGLPNTEAFF. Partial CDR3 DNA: TGTGCCAGCAGTGGCCTTCCGAACACTGAA.

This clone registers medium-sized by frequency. CDR3 loop: CASSPTGTGLSPLHF. The sequenced CDR3 bases are TGCGCCAGCAGCCCAACCGGGACAGGGTTATCACCC. The genes are TRBV4-1 and TRBJ1-6; 9 bases are a match to TRBD1. The CDR3 end lies 3 residues beyond the end of the read and is filled in from the germline J gene. This CDR3 has 15 residues. After removal of 4 bases from V and 10 bases from J, the junction contained 8 bases not matched to a gene. The V gene's germline CDR1 is MGHRA and CDR2 YSYEKL.

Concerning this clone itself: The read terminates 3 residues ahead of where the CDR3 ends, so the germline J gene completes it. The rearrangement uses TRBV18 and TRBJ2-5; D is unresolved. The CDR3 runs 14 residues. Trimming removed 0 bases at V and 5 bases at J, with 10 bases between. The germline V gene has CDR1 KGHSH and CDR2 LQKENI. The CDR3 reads CASSPPSGLETQYF. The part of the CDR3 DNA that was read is TGTGCCAGCTCACCACCATCAGGTCTGGAGACC.

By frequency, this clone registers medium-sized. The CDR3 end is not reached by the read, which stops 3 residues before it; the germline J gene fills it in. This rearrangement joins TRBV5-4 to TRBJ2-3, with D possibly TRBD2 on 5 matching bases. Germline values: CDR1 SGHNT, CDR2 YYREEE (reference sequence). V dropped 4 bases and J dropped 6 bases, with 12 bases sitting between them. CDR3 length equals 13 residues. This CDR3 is CASSMGGWDTQYF. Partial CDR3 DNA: TGTGCCAGCAGCATGGGCGGGTGGGATACG.

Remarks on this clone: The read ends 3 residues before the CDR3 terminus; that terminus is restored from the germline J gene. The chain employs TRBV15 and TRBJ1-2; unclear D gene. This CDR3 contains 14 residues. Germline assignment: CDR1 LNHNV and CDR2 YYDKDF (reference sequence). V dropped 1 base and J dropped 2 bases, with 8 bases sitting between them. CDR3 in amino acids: CATSRAPGNYGYTF. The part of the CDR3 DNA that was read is TGTGCCACCAGCAGAGCCCCGGGGAACTATGGC.

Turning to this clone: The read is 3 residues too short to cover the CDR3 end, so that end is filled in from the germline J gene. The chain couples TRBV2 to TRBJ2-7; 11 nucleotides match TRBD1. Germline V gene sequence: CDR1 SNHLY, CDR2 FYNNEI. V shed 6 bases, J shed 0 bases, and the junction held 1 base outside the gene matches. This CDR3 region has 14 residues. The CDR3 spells CASRGTGGSYEQYF. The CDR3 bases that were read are TGTGCCAGCAGGGGGACAGGGGGCTCCTACGAG.

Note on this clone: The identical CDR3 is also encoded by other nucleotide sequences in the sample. Incomplete CDR3 DNA: TGTGCCAGCAGCCCCCGGGGGGGCTTAACAGATACG. Protein: CASSPRGGLTDT. The full CDR3 protein reads CASSPRGGLTDTQYF. This chain uses TRBV3-1 (or the pseudogene TRBV3-2) with TRBJ2-3, with TRBD2 matching over 8 bases. The read terminates 3 residues before the CDR3 end, so the remaining end is supplied by the germline J gene. The germline V gene encodes CDR1 LGHDT and CDR2 YNNKEL (reference sequence). The J segment lost 3 bases and the V segment lost 4 bases, leaving 6 bases of the junction unmatched. CDR3 length: 15 residues.

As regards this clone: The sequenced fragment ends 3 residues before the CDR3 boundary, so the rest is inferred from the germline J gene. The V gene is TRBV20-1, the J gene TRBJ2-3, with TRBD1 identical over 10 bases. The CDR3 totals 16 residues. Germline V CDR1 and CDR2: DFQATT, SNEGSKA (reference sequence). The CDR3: CSAGTGAIDSNQPQYF. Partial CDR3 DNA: TGCAGTGCTGGGACAGGGGCGATCGATAGCAATCAGCCG.

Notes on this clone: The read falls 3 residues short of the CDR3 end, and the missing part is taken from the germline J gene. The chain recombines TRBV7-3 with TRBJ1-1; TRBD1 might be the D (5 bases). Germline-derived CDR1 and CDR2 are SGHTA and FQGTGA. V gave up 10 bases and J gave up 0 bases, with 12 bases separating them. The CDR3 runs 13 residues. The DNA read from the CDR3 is TGTGCCAACAGGCAACAGCTGAACACTGAA. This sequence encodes CANRQQLNTE. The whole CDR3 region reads CANRQQLNTEAFF. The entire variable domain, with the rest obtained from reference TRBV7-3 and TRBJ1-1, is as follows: GAGVSQTPSNKVTEKGKYVELRCDPISGHTALYWYRQSLGQGPEFLIYFQGTGAADDSGLPNDRFFAVRPEGSVSTLKIQRTERGDSAVYLCANRQQLNTEAFFGQGTRLTVV.

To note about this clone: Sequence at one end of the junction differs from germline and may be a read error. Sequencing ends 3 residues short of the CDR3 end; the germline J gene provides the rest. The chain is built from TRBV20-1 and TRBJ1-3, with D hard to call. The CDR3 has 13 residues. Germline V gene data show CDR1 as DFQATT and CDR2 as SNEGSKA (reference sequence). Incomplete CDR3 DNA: TGCAGTGCGAGAGACTTCTCTGGAAACACC. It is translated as CSARDFSGNT. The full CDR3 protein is CSARDFSGNTIYF.

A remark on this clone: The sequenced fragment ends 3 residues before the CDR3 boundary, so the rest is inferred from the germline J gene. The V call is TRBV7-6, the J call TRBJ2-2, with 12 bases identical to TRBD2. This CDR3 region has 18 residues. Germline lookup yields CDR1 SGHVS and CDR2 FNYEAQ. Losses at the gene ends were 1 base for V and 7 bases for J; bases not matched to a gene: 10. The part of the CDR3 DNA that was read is TGTGCCAGCAGCTTAGGTCGGCTAGCGGGGGGGCCAGGCGGGGAG. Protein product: CASSLGRLAGGPGGE. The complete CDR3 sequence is CASSLGRLAGGPGGELFF.

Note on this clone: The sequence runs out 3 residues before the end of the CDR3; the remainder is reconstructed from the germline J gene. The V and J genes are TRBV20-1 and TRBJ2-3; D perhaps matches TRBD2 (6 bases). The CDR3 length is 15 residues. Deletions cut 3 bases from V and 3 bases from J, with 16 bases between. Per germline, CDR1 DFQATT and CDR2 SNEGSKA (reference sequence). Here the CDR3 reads CSASEVREVTDTQYF. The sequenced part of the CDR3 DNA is TGCAGTGCTAGTGAGGTGCGGGAAGTTACAGATACG.

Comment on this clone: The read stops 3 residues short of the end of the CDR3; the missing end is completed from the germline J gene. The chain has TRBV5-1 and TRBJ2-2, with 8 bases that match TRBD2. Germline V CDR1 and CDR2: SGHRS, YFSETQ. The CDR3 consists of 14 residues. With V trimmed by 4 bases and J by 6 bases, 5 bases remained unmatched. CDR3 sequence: CASSPGTSSGELFF. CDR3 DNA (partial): TGCGCCAGCAGCCCCGGGACTAGTTCCGGGGAG.

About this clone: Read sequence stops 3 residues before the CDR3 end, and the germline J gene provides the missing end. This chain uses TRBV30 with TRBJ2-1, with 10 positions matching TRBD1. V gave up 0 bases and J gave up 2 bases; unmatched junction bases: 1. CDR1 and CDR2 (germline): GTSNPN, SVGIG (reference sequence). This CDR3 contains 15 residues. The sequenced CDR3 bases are TGTGCCTGGAGTGTGACAGGGGGCACCTACAATGAG. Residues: CAWSVTGGTYNE. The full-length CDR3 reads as CAWSVTGGTYNEQFF.